This TCR beta chain was recovered during a study of a mutant IDH1 vaccine in newly diagnosed glioma. Across the study: In weeks 1, 3, 5, 7, 11, 15, 19 and 23, patients were vaccinated.

Assay used: immunoSEQ multiplex PCR; TCRdb lists only in-frame clones, some missing. The profile shows roughly 30,000 clones, roughly 78% of them singletons. Study-level results: Across multiple MHC alleles, 80% to 95% of patients had vaccine-induced responses.

With regard to this clone: Antigen: not known.

Time point in this sample: week 11, during vaccination. Doses consisted of 300 ug of mutant IDH1 20-mer peptide each, paired with topical imiquimod. This sample comprised PBMCs, obtained from a glioma patient whose treatment included an IDH1 peptide vaccine. The TCR comes from a young man with glioma.

In DNA, the CDR3 is TGTGCCAGTTCCGGGCCGACTAACTATGGCTACACCTTC. It specifies CASSGPTNYGYTF. J is TRBJ1-2 and V is TRBV28; D is unclear. V lost 9 bases and J 0 bases, leaving 11 bases between the germline ends. The V gene's germline CDR1 is MDHEN and CDR2 SYDVKM. The CDR3 length is 13 residues.